This T cell receptor beta chain came from a study of blood T cell repertoires in COVID-19. Study in general: Whether acute or convalescent, the COVID-19 samples came from the United States, Italy and Spain.

CDR1 is SNHLY and CDR2 is FYNNEI in the germline V gene. V was clipped by 6 bases and J by 0 bases, with 14 bases between them. The CDR3 is made up of 15 amino acids. Per the authors' pipeline: Researchers report that nucleated cell counts were estimated from reference gene primer amplification. Clones were sequenced by immunoSEQ multiplex PCR, and TCRdb holds only the in-frame ones, with some missing. V and J calls and clone size follow that table, whereas D and trimming were derived from the DNA. The sample shows about 150,000 clones, roughly 84% of them seen only once. This clone was seen once. The chain employs TRBV2 and TRBJ1-1; D unresolved. The material sequenced was peripheral blood. This TCR came from a woman at least 80 years old with active or convalescent COVID-19. The CDR3 nucleotides read TGTGCCAGCAGCGCAGAAAATTTTATGAACACTGAAGCTTTCTTT. As protein: CASSAENFMNTEAFF.